This T cell receptor (beta chain) was sequenced during a study of cytomegalovirus exposure and HLA in healthy donors. Study results and caveats: Later analysis placed DRB1 highest and HLA-C lowest in TCR association rates, which differed by HLA locus. The likely origin of a cluster of highly shared sequence variants was a sequencing artifact. In vitro data verified three CMV-associated chains as specific for CMV antigens. Within a later analysis, the majority of CMV-associated TCR beta chains appeared HLA-restricted.

As concerns this clone: The target antigen is unknown.

60 Vbeta and 13 Jbeta primers were used in PCR. Profiled with immunoSEQ multiplex PCR; TCRdb holds only in-frame clones, not every one. The top ten hold 1.4% of the sample, which has around 180,000 clones, 77% seen once. Germline lookup yields CDR1 MNHEY and CDR2 SVGAGI. CDR3 length equals 15 residues. J lost 4 bases, V lost 6 bases, and 4 bases had no gene match. The sequence was collected from a woman aged 30 to 39 in good health and CMV-seropositive. Specimen: PBMCs. The chain carries TRBV6-5 and TRBJ2-1; 12 bases agree with TRBD2. DNA of the CDR3: TGTGCCAGCAGCCTCGGACTAGCGGGGTACAATGAGCAGTTCTTC. It translates to CASSLGLAGYNEQFF.